This passage covers 28 T cell receptor beta chains from one sample sequenced in a study of T cell repertoires in cytomegalovirus infection. TCRdb independently ran MiXCR on the reads; one entry per CDR3 protein. This sample has under 500,000 distinct CDR3 sequences, with roughly 42% found just once. Antigens for these TCRs are unknown. Sequencing used cultured PBMCs, obtained from culture after CMV antigen stimulation. The origin of the receptors is a human donor in good health (CMV status not recorded). Some clones in this sample may be carry-over from other donors' samples.

This clonotype was seen more than once but under ten times. The chain uses TRBV6-2 or TRBV6-3 and TRBJ2-1; D gene uncertain. Germline CDR1 MNHEY, CDR2 SVGEGT. V was clipped by 6 bases and J by 8 bases, with 17 bases between them. There are 14 residues in the CDR3. CDR3 coding DNA: TGTGCCAGCAGCTATAGTGCGGCTTTCGATGAGCAGTTCTTC. Translation gives CASSYSAAFDEQFF.

This clonotype was picked up a small number of times. This chain links TRBV6-5 with TRBJ1-2; D possibly corresponds to TRBD1 (6 bases). The CDR3 loop spans 14 amino acids. V lost 5 bases, J lost 8 bases, and 18 bases lay in between. Looked up from germline, CDR1 is MNHEY and CDR2 is SVGAGI. The CDR3, as DNA: TGTGCCAGCAGTCGGGAAGCCCTAGGGGGAGGCTACACCTTC. Protein: CASSREALGGGYTF.

This rearrangement joins TRBV7-9 to TRBJ1-4, with D hard to call. CDR1 SEHNR and CDR2 FQNEAQ come from the germline V gene (reference sequence). Trimming stripped 9 bases from V and 3 bases from J, with 14 bases between. The CDR3 covers 14 residues. CDR3 loop: CASHGGAANEKLFF. The CDR3, as DNA: TGTGCCAGTCACGGTGGTGCGGCTAATGAAAAACTGTTTTTT.

This clonotype has more than one count but fewer than ten. J is TRBJ1-2 and V is TRBV7-2, with 9 bases aligning to TRBD1. The V segment lost 2 bases and the J segment 3 bases; nucleotides outside the gene matches: 4. This CDR3 is 15 amino acids long. Per germline, CDR1 SGHTA and CDR2 FQGNSA. The CDR3 protein is CASSLRGQGYYGYTF. The CDR3 nucleotides read TGTGCCAGCAGCTTACGGGGACAGGGTTACTATGGCTACACCTTC. The full variable domain, its missing parts supplied by reference TRBV7-2 and TRBJ1-2, is GAGVSQSPSNKVTEKGKDVELRCDPISGHTALYWYRQSLGQGLEFLIYFQGNSAPDKSGLPSDRFSAERTGGSVSTLTIQRTQQEDSAVYLCASSLRGQGYYGYTFGSGTRLTVV.

This clonotype was detected only a few times. V usage is TRBV7-2 and J usage is TRBJ2-6; no definite D call. The CDR3 sequence is 18 residues long. Germline CDR1 is SGHTA and CDR2 is FQGNSA. Trimming pared 5 bases from V and 0 bases from J, leaving 17 bases between. The CDR3 bases are TGTGCCAGCAGCCTACGGACCTTCATCAGCTCTGGGGCCAACGTCCTGACTTTC. It codes for CASSLRTFISSGANVLTF.

CDR3 nucleotide sequence: TGTGCCAGCAGCTTAGATTTCGGTCTAGCGGGCATCTCAGATACGCAGTATTTT. Translated, it gives CASSLDFGLAGISDTQYF. The chain uses TRBV11-2 and TRBJ2-3, with TRBD2 matching over 8 bases. The ends lost 0 bases at V and 4 bases at J; junction bases unmatched: 12. The germline CDR1 and CDR2 sequences are SGHAT and FQNNGV. This CDR3 comprises 18 residues.

The rearrangement links TRBV7-6 to TRBJ1-5; D gene ambiguous. Germline V gene lookup returns CDR1 SGHVS and CDR2 FNYEAQ. The CDR3 is 15 amino acids. Trimming left V 3 bases short and J 3 bases short, with 12 bases between. CDR3 nucleotides: TGTGCCAGCAGCTTTAGGACGGAGCACAATCAGCCCCAGCATTTT. Its translation is CASSFRTEHNQPQHF.

At least ten counts were recorded for this clonotype. The chain carries TRBV11-3 and TRBJ2-5; 7 nucleotides line up with TRBD2. The CDR3 is 13 residues long. Germline-derived CDR1 and CDR2 are SGHNT and YENEEA. V was pared by 5 bases and J by 1 base, with 1 base of the junction left unmatched. The CDR3 protein is CASSRTSQETQYF. The CDR3 region has the DNA TGTGCCAGCAGCCGGACTAGCCAAGAGACCCAGTACTTC. Supplemented by reference TRBV11-3 and TRBJ2-5, the full variable domain reads EAGVVQSPRYKIIEKKQPVAFWCNPISGHNTLYWYLQNLGQGPELLIRYENEEAVDDSQLPKDRFSAERLKGVDSTLKIQPAELGDSAVYLCASSRTSQETQYFGPGTRLLVL.

V gene TRBV5-1 combines with J gene TRBJ1-6, with D possibly matching TRBD1 (6 bases). The CDR3 loop spans 16 amino acids. Between the trimmed V and J ends, which lost 0 bases and 4 bases, there was a span of 11 bases. Per germline, CDR1 SGHRS and CDR2 YFSETQ. Here the CDR3 DNA reads TGCGCCAGCAGCTTGGATGGGGGGCAATATAATTCACCCCTCCACTTT. Amino acid sequence: CASSLDGGQYNSPLHF.

The V call is TRBV28, the J call TRBJ2-1, with TRBD2 matching over 7 bases. The V segment lost 3 bases and the J segment 4 bases; nucleotides outside the gene matches: 12. The germline V gene has CDR1 MDHEN and CDR2 SYDVKM. The CDR3 is made up of 17 amino acids. CDR3 protein: CASSFLSVLAVYNEQFF. CDR3 in DNA: TGTGCCAGCAGTTTCTTGTCCGTCCTAGCGGTTTACAATGAGCAGTTCTTC. Full variable domain (rest looked up from reference TRBV28 and TRBJ2-1): DVKVTQSSRYLVKRTGEKVFLECVQDMDHENMFWYRQDPGLGLRLIYFSYDVKMKEKGDIPEGYSVSREKKERFSLILESASTNQTSMYLCASSFLSVLAVYNEQFFGPGTRLTVL.

The chain uses TRBV6-1 and TRBJ1-5; D gene unclear. The CDR3 extends over 14 amino acids. With 9 bases removed from V and 7 bases from J, the gap between germline ends came to 19 bases. Germline V gene data show CDR1 as MNHNS and CDR2 as SASEGT. In DNA, the CDR3 is TGTGCCAGTGACCAAGCGGTGGTAGGACAGCCCCAGCATTTT. It encodes CASDQAVVGQPQHF.

The rearrangement links TRBV2 to TRBJ1-3, with D possibly matching TRBD1 (5 bases). The ends were cut back, 5 bases at V and 2 bases at J, with 10 bases in the middle. Germline CDR1 SNHLY, CDR2 FYNNEI. The CDR3 length is 14 residues. The CDR3 protein is CASSLGRAGNTIYF. In nucleotides, the CDR3 is TGTGCCAGCAGTCTGGGCAGGGCTGGAAACACCATATATTTT.

In its sample, this clonotype was seen once. The rearrangement links TRBV12-3 or TRBV12-4 to TRBJ1-4; no firm D call. V gave up 6 bases and J gave up 0 bases, with 11 bases separating them. CDR3 length equals 15 residues. The CDR3 spells CASSSPAATNEKLFF. In DNA, the CDR3 is TGTGCCAGCAGCTCTCCGGCGGCAACTAATGAAAAACTGTTTTTT.

The chain carries TRBV20-1 and TRBJ2-5; 7 positions agree with TRBD1. The CDR3 has 13 amino acids. Trimming cost V 5 bases and J 3 bases; bases outside gene matches: 6. Germline V gives CDR1 DFQATT, CDR2 SNEGSKA (reference sequence). The CDR3 spells CSASPGGEETQYF. Written as DNA, the CDR3 is TGCAGTGCTTCCCCAGGGGGTGAAGAGACCCAGTACTTC.

V is TRBV14 and J is TRBJ2-7; the D is unclear. The CDR3 runs to 13 residues. The germline gives CDR1 SGHDN, CDR2 FVKESK. Trimming left V 0 bases short and J 6 bases short, with 9 bases between. CDR3 amino acids: CASSQDRLGEQYF. Written as DNA, the CDR3 is TGTGCCAGCAGCCAAGATAGGTTGGGCGAGCAGTACTTC. Looking up the rest from reference TRBV14 and TRBJ2-7 gives the full variable domain: EAGVTQFPSHSVIEKGQTVTLRCDPISGHDNLYWYRRVMGKEIKFLLHFVKESKQDESGMPNNRFLAERTGGTYSTLKVQPAELEDSGVYFCASSQDRLGEQYFGPGTRLTVT.

The chain recombines TRBV7-2 with TRBJ2-3; possible D gene TRBD1, 6 bases. V was pared by 5 bases and J by 7 bases, with 28 bases between. The CDR3 sequence is 18 residues long. Germline CDR1 and CDR2: SGHTA and FQGNSA. The CDR3, as DNA: TGTGCCAGCAGCGATTACCGGTTAGGGACACTATTTAAAAATACGCAGTATTTT. Its protein is CASSDYRLGTLFKNTQYF.

CDR3 residues: CASSYSTYTGELFF. Here the CDR3 DNA reads TGTGCCAGCAGTTACTCGACGTACACCGGGGAGCTGTTTTTT. V usage is TRBV6-5 and J usage is TRBJ2-2; D remains unclear. The ends were cut back, 0 bases at V and 3 bases at J, with 5 bases in the middle. Germline V gene lookup returns CDR1 MNHEY and CDR2 SVGAGI. The CDR3 has 14 residues.

The chain joins TRBV19 to TRBJ1-5; 9 bases map to TRBD1. Per the germline V gene, CDR1 is LNHDA and CDR2 is SQIVND (reference sequence). The CDR3 runs 16 residues. V lost 5 bases and J lost 5; bases outside the gene matches: 10. This chain's CDR3 is CASSPRGDRADQPQHF. CDR3 in DNA: TGTGCCAGTAGTCCAAGGGGGGACAGGGCTGATCAGCCCCAGCATTTT.

This chain uses TRBV19 with TRBJ2-1; 7 bases line up with TRBD1. The CDR3 has 14 residues. V trimming: 5 bases; J trimming: 7 bases; junction bases outside the gene matches: 8. The germline V gene encodes CDR1 LNHDA and CDR2 SQIVND (reference sequence). The CDR3 region is CASSVMGQNNEQFF. CDR3 DNA: TGTGCCAGTAGTGTAATGGGACAGAATAATGAGCAGTTCTTC.

The rearrangement links TRBV12-3 or TRBV12-4 to TRBJ2-3; 7 nucleotides line up with TRBD1. With 6 bases clipped from V and 0 bases from J, the junction kept 6 bases outside the gene matches. This CDR3 has 15 residues. This chain's CDR3 is CASSSWTGSTDTQYF. The DNA of the CDR3 is TGTGCCAGCAGCTCTTGGACAGGTAGCACAGATACGCAGTATTTT.

The chain carries TRBV10-3 and TRBJ1-1; D not certain. The germline V gene has CDR1 ENHRY and CDR2 SYGVKD. The CDR3 covers 13 residues. Trimming took off 3 bases at V and 2 bases at J, with 7 bases between the two ends. DNA of the CDR3: TGTGCCATCAGTGAAGGGAGTAACACTGAAGCTTTCTTT. Translation: CAISEGSNTEAFF.

CDR3 sequence reads: CASSHRGPSGTDTQYF. CDR3 coding DNA: TGTGCCAGCAGCCACAGAGGCCCTAGCGGCACAGATACGCAGTATTTT. The V call is TRBV7-2, the J call TRBJ2-3; tentative D call: TRBD2 (6 bases). This CDR3 is built from 16 residues. Looked up from germline, CDR1 is SGHTA and CDR2 is FQGNSA. The V end lost 5 bases, the J end lost 1 base, and 16 bases lay between the germline ends.

The rearrangement joins TRBV4-1 to TRBJ1-5; 8 bases align to TRBD1. The CDR3 consists of 16 residues. Germline trimming cut 1 base from V and 2 bases from J; bases unmatched to any gene: 4. The germline gives CDR1 MGHRA, CDR2 YSYEKL. CDR3 DNA sequence: TGCGCCAGCAGCCAAGTCAGGGGGCGACGCAATCAGCCCCAGCATTTT. Translating gives CASSQVRGRRNQPQHF.

This clonotype was seen repeatedly, ten times or more. The chain is built from TRBV7-2 and TRBJ1-1; D gene ambiguous. Looked up from germline, CDR1 is SGHTA and CDR2 is FQGNSA. The CDR3 consists of 12 residues. V was cut by 6 bases and J by 4 bases, with 9 bases left in between. The CDR3 nucleotides are TGTGCCAGCAGAAGCGCCCCCACTGAAGCTTTCTTT. Translation gives CASRSAPTEAFF.

CDR3 sequence reads: CASSPYYSVANQPQHF. The CDR3 DNA follows: TGTGCCAGCAGTCCCTATTATTCCGTGGCCAATCAGCCCCAGCATTTT. The chain joins TRBV12-3 or TRBV12-4 to TRBJ1-5; no definite D call. Trimming removed 5 bases at V and 3 bases at J, with 17 bases between. The CDR3 has 16 residues.

This clonotype has only a few counts. The rearrangement links TRBV7-6 to TRBJ1-1; D is uncertain. V was clipped by 0 bases and J by 0 bases, with 5 bases between them. Germline assignment: CDR1 SGHVS and CDR2 FNYEAQ. The CDR3 covers 14 residues. The CDR3 DNA is TGTGCCAGCAGCTTAGCGGCGCTGAACACTGAAGCTTTCTTT. Translation gives CASSLAALNTEAFF. The whole variable domain, remainder taken from reference TRBV7-6 and TRBJ1-1, is GAGVSQSPRYKVTKRGQDVALRCDPISGHVSLYWYRQALGQGPEFLTYFNYEAQQDKSGLPNDRFSAERPEGSISTLTIQRTEQRDSAMYRCASSLAALNTEAFFGQGTRLTVV.

The chain couples TRBV6-5 to TRBJ2-1; TRBD2 agrees at 12 bases. Germline assignment: CDR1 MNHEY and CDR2 SVGAGI. The CDR3 is 13 residues long. The V and J ends lost 6 bases and 15 bases, in that order; junction bases with no gene match: 9. The CDR3 reads CASSDRTSGKGFF. The CDR3 DNA follows: TGTGCCAGCAGCGACCGGACTAGCGGGAAGGGGTTCTTC.

V and J are TRBV20-1 and TRBJ2-3; TRBD2 matches 10 bases. Losses at the gene ends were 0 bases for V and 5 bases for J; bases not matched to a gene: 17. The CDR3 extends over 19 amino acids. CDR1 DFQATT and CDR2 SNEGSKA come from the germline V gene (reference sequence). CDR3 coding DNA: TGCAGTGCTAGAGATCTGGGAAGTGGTCTAGCGGGAGTTTTAGATACGCAGTATTTT. Translation: CSARDLGSGLAGVLDTQYF.